These T cell receptor beta chains were read from a single sample in a study of a mutant IDH1 vaccine in newly diagnosed glioma. The antigens of these receptors remain unknown. Generated by immunoSEQ multiplex PCR, the TCRdb table keeps only in-frame clones and is missing some. The repertoire consists of tens of thousands of clones, with roughly 86% occurring once and the leading ten covering more than 5.5%. Sample: PBMCs, taken from a glioma patient whose treatment included an IDH1 peptide vaccine. All receptors derive from a woman aged 40 to 50 with glioma. Each CDR3 is given with its conserved first and last residue. A D gene is named only where the DNA matches it firmly. The listing skips clone size in some rows; elsewhere it reads once, few, many or a size class.

clone_size: -; d_call: -; v_call: TRBV6-1; j_call: TRBJ2-7; cdr3_nt: TGTGCCAGCGGCGGACCGGCATACGAGCAGTACTTC; cdr3_aa: CASGGPAYEQYF
clone_size: -; d_call: -; v_call: TRBV2; j_call: TRBJ2-3; cdr3_nt: TGTGCCAGCAGTGATTTCAGGGGAACAGATACGCAGTATTTT; cdr3_aa: CASSDFRGTDTQYF
clone_size: -; d_call: -; v_call: TRBV5-1; j_call: TRBJ2-7; cdr3_nt: TGCGCCAGCAGCTTAAGGGTAGGGAACTACGAGCAGTACTTC; cdr3_aa: CASSLRVGNYEQYF
clone_size: -; d_call: -; v_call: TRBV2; j_call: TRBJ2-7; cdr3_nt: TGTGCCAGCAGTTTGCTGAACTACGAGCAGTACTTC; cdr3_aa: CASSLLNYEQYF
clone_size: -; d_call: -; v_call: TRBV19; j_call: TRBJ2-7; cdr3_nt: TGTGCCAGTAGTATGTCCGGGTCCCACGAGCAGTACTTC; cdr3_aa: CASSMSGSHEQYF
clone_size: -; d_call: -; v_call: TRBV29-1; j_call: TRBJ2-5; cdr3_nt: TGCAGCGTTGCTGGGAACGCCGAGACCCAGTACTTC; cdr3_aa: CSVAGNAETQYF
clone_size: -; d_call: -; v_call: TRBV6-1; j_call: TRBJ2-2; cdr3_nt: TGTGCCAGCAGCAGGGGACGTAACACCGGGGAGCTGTTTTTT; cdr3_aa: CASSRGRNTGELFF
clone_size: -; d_call: -; v_call: TRBV30; j_call: TRBJ2-2; cdr3_nt: TGTGCCTGGAGTCTTCCGGGACGGAGGTTTACCGGGGAGCTGTTTTTT; cdr3_aa: CAWSLPGRRFTGELFF
clone_size: once; d_call: -; v_call: TRBV4-1; j_call: TRBJ1-5; cdr3_nt: TGCGCCAGCAGCCAAGAGGTGGGTGGGCCGCTTGAGACCCAGCATTTT; cdr3_aa: CASSQEVGGPLETQHF
clone_size: -; d_call: -; v_call: TRBV2; j_call: TRBJ1-1; cdr3_nt: TGTGCCAGCAAACCCCGGACGGTGATGAACACTGAAGCTTTCTTT; cdr3_aa: CASKPRTVMNTEAFF
clone_size: -; d_call: -; v_call: TRBV7-9; j_call: TRBJ2-7; cdr3_nt: TGTGCCACCGGGGGCGGGAGTCCCCACGAGCAGTACTTC; cdr3_aa: CATGGGSPHEQYF
clone_size: -; d_call: TRBD2; v_call: TRBV4-3; j_call: TRBJ2-3; cdr3_nt: TGCGCCAGCAGCTCAGAGCGGGGGCTCACAGATACGCAGTATTTT; cdr3_aa: CASSSERGLTDTQYF
clone_size: -; d_call: TRBD1; v_call: TRBV14; j_call: TRBJ1-1; cdr3_nt: TGTGCCAGCAGCCAAGATTGGGGGGCGGGACAGGGGGGCGCTGAAGCTTTCTTT; cdr3_aa: CASSQDWGAGQGGAEAFF
clone_size: -; d_call: -; v_call: TRBV29-1; j_call: TRBJ2-5; cdr3_nt: TGCAGCGCAAAAATCGAGGGGACCCAGTACTTC; cdr3_aa: CSAKIEGTQYF
clone_size: -; d_call: -; v_call: TRBV10-3; j_call: TRBJ1-1; cdr3_nt: TGTGCCATCAGTGAGGTGGAAACTGCTGAAGCTTTCTTT; cdr3_aa: CAISEVETAEAFF
clone_size: -; d_call: TRBD2; v_call: TRBV4-1; j_call: TRBJ2-7; cdr3_nt: TGCGCCAGCAGCCAAGGAAGGGGAGGGGTTGGCGAGCAGTACTTC; cdr3_aa: CASSQGRGGVGEQYF
clone_size: -; d_call: -; v_call: TRBV6-6; j_call: TRBJ2-7; cdr3_nt: TGTGCCAGCAGTTTTGATCAGCAGTACTTC; cdr3_aa: CASSFDQQYF
clone_size: -; d_call: -; v_call: TRBV18; j_call: TRBJ2-3; cdr3_nt: TGTGCCAGCTCACGGAGCACAGATACGCAGTATTTT; cdr3_aa: CASSRSTDTQYF
clone_size: -; d_call: TRBD1; v_call: TRBV29-1; j_call: TRBJ1-5; cdr3_nt: TGCAGCGTCGGACAGGCGAACAATCAGCCCCAGCATTTT; cdr3_aa: CSVGQANNQPQHF
clone_size: -; d_call: -; v_call: TRBV6-1; j_call: TRBJ2-7; cdr3_nt: TGTGCCAGCAGTGAAGCGCTACAGTACGAGCAGTACTTC; cdr3_aa: CASSEALQYEQYF
clone_size: -; d_call: TRBD1; v_call: TRBV9; j_call: TRBJ2-2; cdr3_nt: TGTGCCAGCAGTGGACAGGATAACACCGGGGAGCTGTTTTTT; cdr3_aa: CASSGQDNTGELFF
clone_size: -; d_call: -; v_call: TRBV5-1; j_call: TRBJ2-1; cdr3_nt: TGCGCCAGCAGCTTGGCCCTAACGGGCAATGAGCAGTTCTTC; cdr3_aa: CASSLALTGNEQFF
clone_size: -; d_call: -; v_call: TRBV4-2; j_call: TRBJ2-5; cdr3_nt: TGTGCCAGCAGCCAAGCGCCTCCGGGACCGAAAGAGACCCAGTACTTC; cdr3_aa: CASSQAPPGPKETQYF
clone_size: -; d_call: -; v_call: TRBV5-1; j_call: TRBJ1-1; cdr3_nt: TGCGCCAGCAGCGTGACTGCTGGGAACACTGAAGCTTTCTTT; cdr3_aa: CASSVTAGNTEAFF
clone_size: -; d_call: TRBD2; v_call: TRBV10-3; j_call: TRBJ2-3; cdr3_nt: TGTGCCATCAGTGACCTAGCGGGTAATACGCAGTATTTT; cdr3_aa: CAISDLAGNTQYF
clone_size: -; d_call: TRBD2; v_call: TRBV10-3; j_call: TRBJ2-7; cdr3_nt: TGTGCCATAGCGGGGGACATTTACGAGCAGTACTTC; cdr3_aa: CAIAGDIYEQYF
clone_size: once; d_call: -; v_call: TRBV4-2; j_call: TRBJ1-4; cdr3_nt: TGTGCCAGCAGCCCGGGCATAGGGAATAATGAAAAACTGTTTTTT; cdr3_aa: CASSPGIGNNEKLFF
clone_size: -; d_call: -; v_call: TRBV10-2; j_call: TRBJ2-5; cdr3_nt: TGCGCCTCCAGGCGGGACAGAGGATGGGAGACCCAGTACTTC; cdr3_aa: CASRRDRGWETQYF
clone_size: -; d_call: -; v_call: TRBV5-4; j_call: TRBJ1-1; cdr3_nt: TGTGCCAGCAGCTTGGAGGGCCTCTCCACTGAAGCTTTCTTT; cdr3_aa: CASSLEGLSTEAFF
clone_size: -; d_call: -; v_call: TRBV23-1; j_call: TRBJ1-5; cdr3_nt: TGCGCCAGCAGTCAATCCCTGGGTGACTATAGCAATCAGCCCCAGCATTTT; cdr3_aa: CASSQSLGDYSNQPQHF
clone_size: -; d_call: TRBD2; v_call: TRBV7-2; j_call: TRBJ2-3; cdr3_nt: TGTGCCAGCAGCTCCCCAGCGGGAGGCAGGGGGACGCAGTATTTT; cdr3_aa: CASSSPAGGRGTQYF
clone_size: once; d_call: -; v_call: TRBV19; j_call: TRBJ1-1; cdr3_nt: TGTGCCAGTAGTATACGCCTATTTGCTTTCTTT; cdr3_aa: CASSIRLFAFF
clone_size: -; d_call: -; v_call: TRBV7-2; j_call: TRBJ2-2; cdr3_nt: TGTGCCAGCAGCTCCTCCCGGACGGTGGGGGAGCTGTTTTTT; cdr3_aa: CASSSSRTVGELFF
clone_size: -; d_call: -; v_call: TRBV29-1; j_call: TRBJ2-3; cdr3_nt: TGCAGCGTTGTCTTGAGCACAGATACGCAGTATTTT; cdr3_aa: CSVVLSTDTQYF
clone_size: -; d_call: -; v_call: TRBV14; j_call: TRBJ1-1; cdr3_nt: TGTGCCAGCAGCCACGGACAGCGGACTGAAGCTTTCTTT; cdr3_aa: CASSHGQRTEAFF
clone_size: -; d_call: -; v_call: TRBV15; j_call: TRBJ2-3; cdr3_nt: TGTGCCACCAGCAGAGATCACGGGACGACTCCCACAGATACGCAGTATTTT; cdr3_aa: CATSRDHGTTPTDTQYF
clone_size: -; d_call: -; v_call: TRBV4-1; j_call: TRBJ1-1; cdr3_nt: TGCGCCAGCAGCCAAGAGGGGGACCGCACTGAAGCTTTCTTT; cdr3_aa: CASSQEGDRTEAFF
clone_size: -; d_call: -; v_call: TRBV5-6; j_call: TRBJ1-6; cdr3_nt: TGTGCCAGCAGCTTGGCCGGGGGGAGCTCCTATAATTCACCCCTCCACTTT; cdr3_aa: CASSLAGGSSYNSPLHF
clone_size: -; d_call: -; v_call: TRBV6-6; j_call: TRBJ2-7; cdr3_nt: TGTGCCAGCAGTTCCGGGGGTAACTCCTACGAGCAGTACTTC; cdr3_aa: CASSSGGNSYEQYF
clone_size: few; d_call: TRBD1; v_call: TRBV7-2; j_call: TRBJ1-2; cdr3_nt: TGTGCCAGCAGCCCAAGCCCCTTGACAGGGCGCTACACCTTC; cdr3_aa: CASSPSPLTGRYTF
clone_size: -; d_call: TRBD1; v_call: TRBV6-5; j_call: TRBJ1-2; cdr3_nt: TGTGCCAGCACTGCAGGACAGGGCTGGGGCTACACCTTC; cdr3_aa: CASTAGQGWGYTF
clone_size: -; d_call: -; v_call: TRBV13; j_call: TRBJ2-1; cdr3_nt: TGTGCCAGCAGCTTAGCCCGCGTGGGGGAGCAGTTCTTC; cdr3_aa: CASSLARVGEQFF
clone_size: once; d_call: TRBD1; v_call: TRBV5-1; j_call: TRBJ2-7; cdr3_nt: TGCGCCAGCAGCCTTTTAGGACAGGGACACTACGAGCAGTACTTC; cdr3_aa: CASSLLGQGHYEQYF
clone_size: -; d_call: -; v_call: TRBV27; j_call: TRBJ2-7; cdr3_nt: TGTGCCAGCGGCAGGGTTATGTACGAGCAGTACTTC; cdr3_aa: CASGRVMYEQYF
clone_size: -; d_call: -; v_call: TRBV6-5; j_call: TRBJ1-3; cdr3_nt: TGTGCCAGCAGATCAGGGGCGGACACCATATATTTT; cdr3_aa: CASRSGADTIYF
clone_size: -; d_call: TRBD1; v_call: TRBV5-1; j_call: TRBJ1-3; cdr3_nt: TGCGCCAGCAGCTCAGGGCCCACCGGGACAGCGATCAGCAGGGACACCATATATTTT; cdr3_aa: CASSSGPTGTAISRDTIYF
clone_size: -; d_call: TRBD1; v_call: TRBV6-5; j_call: TRBJ1-2; cdr3_nt: TGTGCCAGCAGTTACTCCCCGGGACAGGGATTCTATGGCTACACCTTC; cdr3_aa: CASSYSPGQGFYGYTF
clone_size: -; d_call: -; v_call: TRBV27; j_call: TRBJ2-3; cdr3_nt: TGTGCCAGCAGTTTATTTCCGGGAAGCACAGATACGCAGTATTTT; cdr3_aa: CASSLFPGSTDTQYF
clone_size: -; d_call: -; v_call: TRBV5-8; j_call: TRBJ2-7; cdr3_nt: TGTGCCAGCAGCTTATTGGAGGGGGCTTACGAGCAGTACTTC; cdr3_aa: CASSLLEGAYEQYF
clone_size: once; d_call: TRBD1; v_call: TRBV4-1; j_call: TRBJ2-7; cdr3_nt: TGCGCCAGCAGTAGCCGGGACAGGGGGTCCTACGAGCAGTACTTC; cdr3_aa: CASSSRDRGSYEQYF
clone_size: -; d_call: TRBD2; v_call: TRBV29-1; j_call: TRBJ2-5; cdr3_nt: TGCAGCGTTGTGGCTAGCGGGGCGGAGACCCAGTACTTC; cdr3_aa: CSVVASGAETQYF